The T cell receptor beta chain described here comes from a study of T cell responses to AZD1222 COVID-19 vaccine. Trimming removed 5 bases from V and 7 bases from J, with 18 bases in between. From germline, CDR1 is SGHAT and CDR2 FQDESV (reference sequence). The CDR3 totals 16 residues. Study-wide results and caveats: Repertoire sampling was restricted to post-peak T cell response timepoints. A mostly white British donor set with more females was recruited, and clonal diversity was possibly underestimated. Across spike, vaccine-associated CD4 TCRs were found, dominant at 160-218 and 743-854. Only five or six individuals given AZD1222 were seropositive at baseline.

TCRdb's copy holds only in-frame clones and misses some; the assay was immunoSEQ multiplex PCR. Of 90,000 to 95,000 clones listed, around nine tenths are singletons. Of note for this clone: Its cognate antigen is unknown.

This specimen was peripheral blood, taken on day 0 of AZD1222 vaccination. This TCR was recovered from an adult in good health. V is TRBV11-1 and J is TRBJ1-6, with D tentatively TRBD1 (5 bases). CDR3 residues: CASSRPFEGTNSPLHF. The CDR3 coding sequence is TGTGCCAGCAGCCGCCCCTTTGAGGGGACGAATTCACCCCTCCACTTT.